This paragraph covers one T cell receptor beta chain sequence. It has no known antigen specificity. Base-call qualities are not available, and no considerably larger clone is one nucleotide away. The germline V gene encodes CDR1 SNHLY and CDR2 FYNNEI. Relative to germline, V is missing 8 bases and J is missing 10 bases, with 12 bases of the junction outside any gene match. Spanning cysteine to phenylalanine, the CDR3 consists of 13 amino acids. The CDR3 DNA has 39 bases and is translated from base 1. Library preparation employed the immunoSEQ multiplex PCR assay. TCRdb re-hosts the immuneACCESS table, in-frame sequences only. Its copies lack some clones; in the studies checked, an unresolved V gene accounts for under half of them, and the cause for the rest is not known. The sample profile shows over 150,000 clones; nearly 90% of them were found once. In total, the top ten clones hold roughly 1.5% of the sample.

The data derive from a study of control samples from healthy donors and cancer patients (dated by TCRdb to 2018 to 2021). This sequence originates from a woman in her forties or fifties in good health. The sequenced sample was blood. The rearrangement joined TRBV2 to TRBJ1-1, and 8 junction bases match TRBD1. Here is the DNA: TGTGCCAGCGGTGGACAGGGAGGTAGTGTAGCTTTCTTT. It encodes CASGGQGGSVAFF.